These 24 T cell receptor beta chains were sequenced from one sample in a study of cytomegalovirus exposure and HLA in healthy donors. The PCR contained 60 Vbeta and 13 Jbeta primers. Generated by immunoSEQ multiplex PCR, the TCRdb table keeps only in-frame clones and is missing some. The sample holds under 200,000 clones; around four fifths are singletons and the top ten take 1.3%. Sequencing was carried out using PBMCs. These receptors were collected from a man younger than 40 in good health and CMV-seronegative.

V and J are TRBV4-3 and TRBJ2-4; 8 nucleotides align to TRBD2. Germline lookup yields CDR1 LGHNA and CDR2 YSLEER. This CDR3 contains 18 residues. J gave up 0 bases and V 3 bases, and 10 bases lay outside the gene matches. The CDR3 region has the DNA TGCGCCAGCAGCCAGAGTAGCGGGGAGACCCGAGCCAAAAACATTCAGTACTTC. The encoded protein is CASSQSSGETRAKNIQYF.

This chain joins TRBV6-1 and TRBJ2-3; the match to TRBD2 covers 7 bases. Trimming at V came to 6 bases and at J to 1 base, leaving 7 bases not matched to a gene. The germline gives CDR1 MNHNS, CDR2 SASEGT. The CDR3 extends over 15 amino acids. In DNA, the CDR3 is TGTGCCAGCAGGCTCTCTAGCGGAGGCACAGATACGCAGTATTTT. Protein: CASRLSSGGTDTQYF.

The sample holds one count of this clone. This chain connects TRBV7-9 to TRBJ2-1, with 9 nucleotides matching TRBD1. J lost 12 bases, V lost 5 bases, and 17 bases had no gene match. This CDR3 is built from 16 residues. Germline values: CDR1 SEHNR, CDR2 FQNEAQ (reference sequence). DNA for the CDR3: TGTGCCAGCAGCGTAAACCCGGGACAGGGAGGGGTCGGGCAGTTCTTC. This sequence encodes CASSVNPGQGGVGQFF.

Here the CDR3 reads CAWNTGGTDTQYF. CDR3 coding DNA: TGTGCCTGGAATACGGGGGGGACAGATACGCAGTATTTT. J is TRBJ2-3 and V is TRBV30; 8 bases align to TRBD2. CDR3 size: 13 residues. The J segment lost 3 bases and the V segment lost 4 bases, leaving 3 bases of the junction unmatched. The V gene's germline CDR1 is GTSNPN and CDR2 SVGIG (reference sequence).

The chain uses TRBV10-1 and TRBJ2-1; 7 bases line up with TRBD2. Per the germline V gene, CDR1 is WNHNN and CDR2 is SYGVQD (reference sequence). Trimming cost V 5 bases and J 4 bases; bases outside gene matches: 5. This CDR3 comprises 14 residues. DNA for the CDR3: TGCGCCAGCAGTCCCACTAGCGCATACAATGAGCAGTTCTTC. Encoded protein: CASSPTSAYNEQFF.

The gene calls are TRBV9 and TRBJ1-2, with TRBD1 matching over 7 bases. Germline loops: CDR1 SGDLS, CDR2 YYNGEE. This CDR3 comprises 15 residues. Germline trimming cut 3 bases from V and 5 bases from J; bases unmatched to any gene: 10. The CDR3 DNA reads as TGTGCCAGCAGCGGACCGGGACAGTCGGCATATGGCTACACCTTC. The encoded protein is CASSGPGQSAYGYTF.

The J gene is TRBJ2-1, the V gene TRBV6-5; a weak D match, TRBD2 (7 bases). The ends were cut back, 6 bases at V and 10 bases at J, with 19 bases in the middle. Germline lookup yields CDR1 MNHEY and CDR2 SVGAGI. The CDR3 is made up of 14 amino acids. The CDR3 nucleotides read TGTGCCAGCAGCCGGATGAGGGGGGGGCACGAGCAGTTCTTC. This codes for CASSRMRGGHEQFF.

J is TRBJ1-2 and V is TRBV7-2; D gene ambiguous. Between the trimmed V and J ends, which lost 0 bases and 6 bases, there was a span of 17 bases. The CDR3 consists of 16 residues. From germline, CDR1 is SGHTA and CDR2 FQGNSA. For the CDR3, the DNA is TGTGCCAGCAGCTTAGCCCGGATGAGGGCGGGCGATGGCTACACCTTC. Amino acids: CASSLARMRAGDGYTF.

V is TRBV6-5 and J is TRBJ1-6, with 9 bases aligning to TRBD1. The germline V gene has CDR1 MNHEY and CDR2 SVGAGI. CDR3 length: 16 residues. V was clipped by 2 bases and J by 8 bases; unmatched bases: 7. CDR3 coding DNA: TGTGCCAGCAGTTACCCTTTGGGACAGGGCTATTCACCCCTCCACTTT. It encodes CASSYPLGQGYSPLHF.

The chain carries TRBV10-3 and TRBJ2-7; a possible D gene is TRBD1 (6 bases). The V end lost 3 bases, the J end lost 4 bases, and 13 bases lay between the germline ends. The CDR3 runs 14 residues. Germline V CDR1 and CDR2: ENHRY, SYGVKD. The CDR3 loop reads CAISDWDNPYEQYF. As DNA, the CDR3 is TGTGCCATCAGTGACTGGGACAATCCATACGAGCAGTACTTC.

In DNA, the CDR3 is TGCGCCAGCAGCCCTAGCGTCAATGAGCAGTTCTTC. Its translation: CASSPSVNEQFF. The rearrangement links TRBV4-1 to TRBJ2-1; TRBD2 might be the D (6 bases). CDR3 length: 12 residues. From germline, CDR1 is MGHRA and CDR2 YSYEKL. Between the trimmed V and J ends, which lost 4 bases and 6 bases, there was a span of 7 bases.

The chain couples TRBV5-1 to TRBJ1-1, with D possibly being TRBD1 (6 bases). Trimming took off 3 bases at V and 1 base at J, with 13 bases between the two ends. The CDR3 has 15 residues. The germline CDR1 and CDR2 sequences are SGHRS and YFSETQ. The CDR3 sequence: CASSYSQTGNTEAFF. CDR3 nucleotide sequence: TGCGCCAGCAGCTACAGCCAGACAGGGAACACTGAAGCTTTCTTT.

The sample holds a few counts of this clone. This chain connects TRBV5-6 to TRBJ2-1; D gene uncertain. CDR1 SGHDT and CDR2 YYEEEE come from the germline V gene. The CDR3 has 11 amino acids. The ends were cut back, 5 bases at V and 4 bases at J, with 4 bases in the middle. The DNA of the CDR3 is TGTGCCAGCAGACTGTACAATGAGCAGTTCTTC. It codes for CASRLYNEQFF.

This chain uses TRBV5-6 with TRBJ1-2; no firm D call. The V gene's germline CDR1 is SGHDT and CDR2 YYEEEE. This CDR3 spans 14 amino acids. Trimming cost V 1 base and J 3 bases, with 10 bases left between them. The DNA for the CDR3 is TGTGCCAGCAGCTTGTCTGTAGAGGACTATGGCTACACCTTC. Amino acids: CASSLSVEDYGYTF.

The chain links TRBV18 to TRBJ2-7; TRBD1 matches at 9 bases. CDR3 size: 14 residues. J lost 3 bases, V lost 3 bases, and 3 bases had no gene match. Germline CDR1 and CDR2: KGHSH and LQKENI. The CDR3 reads CASSPRTGDYEQYF. The CDR3 DNA reads TGTGCCAGCTCACCGCGGACAGGGGACTACGAGCAGTACTTC.

CDR3 sequence: CASSFLGQDGFDGYTF. In DNA, the CDR3 is TGTGCCAGCAGTTTTCTTGGACAGGACGGGTTCGATGGCTACACCTTC. The J gene is TRBJ1-2, the V gene TRBV27; 7 nucleotides line up with TRBD1. The V gene's germline CDR1 is MNHEY and CDR2 SMNVEV (reference sequence). V dropped 3 bases and J dropped 6; count of bases not matched to a gene: 13. This CDR3 is 16 amino acids long.

The chain has TRBV15 and TRBJ2-7, with 8 bases identical to TRBD1. Per germline, CDR1 LNHNV and CDR2 YYDKDF (reference sequence). V lost 0 bases to trimming and J lost 3 bases; unmatched junction nucleotides: 4. CDR3 length equals 15 residues. This chain's CDR3 is CATSRERTGNYEQYF. DNA of the CDR3: TGTGCCACCAGCAGAGAACGGACAGGGAACTACGAGCAGTACTTC.

This rearrangement joins TRBV4-3 to TRBJ2-2, with 7 nucleotides matching TRBD1. Germline CDR1 reads LGHNA; CDR2 reads YSLEER. The trim removed 2 bases at V and 5 bases at J, leaving 5 bases unmatched. The CDR3 runs 15 residues. In DNA form, the CDR3 reads TGCGCCAGCAGCCAATCCCGGACAGGTACCGGGGAGCTGTTTTTT. Translating gives CASSQSRTGTGELFF.

This sequence joins TRBV4-3 and TRBJ2-7; D is ambiguous. The V gene's germline CDR1 is LGHNA and CDR2 YSLEER. Trimming took 0 bases from V and 6 from J, leaving 15 bases between them. CDR3 length: 15 amino acids. This CDR3 is CASSQDISILGEQYF. As DNA, the CDR3 is TGCGCCAGCAGCCAAGATATTAGCATCCTCGGCGAGCAGTACTTC.

The CDR3 protein is CASTVGGGQETQYF. Written as DNA, the CDR3 is TGTGCCAGCACTGTGGGGGGGGGCCAAGAGACCCAGTACTTC. The rearrangement links TRBV6-6 to TRBJ2-5, with 7 bases aligning to TRBD2. The germline V gene encodes CDR1 MNHNY and CDR2 SVGAGI (reference sequence). J gave up 1 base and V 7 bases, and 6 bases lay outside the gene matches. The CDR3 covers 14 residues.

This chain joins TRBV19 and TRBJ2-7; D is unclear. CDR3 length: 13 residues. The germline CDR1 and CDR2 sequences are LNHDA and SQIVND (reference sequence). Trimming pared 4 bases from V and 4 bases from J, leaving 11 bases between. As DNA, the CDR3 is TGTGCCAGTAGTACCCTAGTGGGTTACGAGCAGTACTTC. Encoded protein: CASSTLVGYEQYF.

The CDR3 nucleotides read TGTGCCAGTAGTATCCCTAGAGACAGGAATCGGCAGCCCCAGCATTTT. Protein product: CASSIPRDRNRQPQHF. The rearrangement joins TRBV19 to TRBJ1-5; a weak D match, TRBD1 (6 bases). Trimming pared 3 bases from V and 7 bases from J, leaving 19 bases between. The CDR3 runs to 16 residues. Per germline, CDR1 LNHDA and CDR2 SQIVND (reference sequence).

This chain uses TRBV5-5 with TRBJ2-5; 8 bases line up with TRBD1. Germline V gives CDR1 SGHKS, CDR2 YYEKEE (reference sequence). V trimming: 4 bases; J trimming: 1 base; junction bases outside the gene matches: 6. The CDR3 runs 15 residues. The CDR3 here is CASSAGGQVQETQYF. The CDR3 DNA reads as TGTGCCAGCAGCGCCGGGGGACAGGTCCAAGAGACCCAGTACTTC.

The V call is TRBV20-1, the J call TRBJ2-7; 9 nucleotides match TRBD1. Per germline, CDR1 DFQATT and CDR2 SNEGSKA (reference sequence). The CDR3 spans 11 residues. Trimming at V came to 5 bases and at J to 9 bases, leaving 5 bases not matched to a gene. The DNA of the CDR3 is TGCAGTGCTGGGGACAGGGAGGTGCAGTACTTC. Protein product: CSAGDREVQYF.